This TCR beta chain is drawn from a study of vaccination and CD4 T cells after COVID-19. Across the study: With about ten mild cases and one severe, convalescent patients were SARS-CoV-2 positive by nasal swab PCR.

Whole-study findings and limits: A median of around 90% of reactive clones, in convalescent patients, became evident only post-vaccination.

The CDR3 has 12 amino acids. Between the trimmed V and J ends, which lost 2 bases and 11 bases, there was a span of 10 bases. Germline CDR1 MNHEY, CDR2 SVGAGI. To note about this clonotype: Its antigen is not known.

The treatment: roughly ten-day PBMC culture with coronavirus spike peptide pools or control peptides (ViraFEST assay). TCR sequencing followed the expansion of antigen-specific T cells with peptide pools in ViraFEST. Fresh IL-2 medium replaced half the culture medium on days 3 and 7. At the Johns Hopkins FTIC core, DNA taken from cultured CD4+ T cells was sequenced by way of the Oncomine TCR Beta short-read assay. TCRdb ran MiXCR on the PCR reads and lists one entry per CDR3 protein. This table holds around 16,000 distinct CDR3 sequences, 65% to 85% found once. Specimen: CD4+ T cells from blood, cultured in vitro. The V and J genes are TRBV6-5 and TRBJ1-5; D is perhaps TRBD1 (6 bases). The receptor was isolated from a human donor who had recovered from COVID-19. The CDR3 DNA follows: TGTGCCAGCAGTTACCCGGGGACAACCCAGCATTTT. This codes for CASSYPGTTQHF.